A single sample is the source of the 14 T cell receptor beta chains below, sequenced in a study of cytomegalovirus exposure and HLA in healthy donors. The PCR ran on 60 Vbeta and 13 Jbeta primers. TCRdb keeps only in-frame clones here, not all; method: immunoSEQ multiplex PCR. Of around 99,000 clones in the sample, roughly 72% were seen once. Sequenced sample: PBMCs. Receptor source: a young man in good health and CMV-seronegative.

A remark on this clone: At one end the junction does not follow the germline gene, possibly because of a read error. The chain couples TRBV7-9 to TRBJ1-6; D is unresolved. CDR1 is SEHNR and CDR2 is FQNEAQ in the germline V gene (reference sequence). There are 15 residues in the CDR3. CDR3 in amino acids: CSSSLAAASSSPLHF. The CDR3 bases are TGTTCCAGCAGCTTAGCGGCGGCTAGTAGTTCACCCCTCCACTTT. Together with reference TRBV7-9 and TRBJ1-6, the CDR3 gives the full variable domain: DTGVSQNPRHKITKRGQNVTFRCDPISEHNRLYWYRQTLGQGPEFLTYFQNEAQLEKSRLLSDRFSAERPKGSFSTLEIQRTEQGDSAMYLCSSSLAAASSSPLHFGNGTRLTVT.

The chain joins TRBV19 to TRBJ2-3; 16 nucleotides align to TRBD2. The length of the CDR3 is 17 residues. V lost 0 bases, J lost 8 bases, and 5 bases stayed unmatched. Germline loops: CDR1 LNHDA, CDR2 SQIVND (reference sequence). The CDR3 nucleotides read TGTGCCAGTAGTATAGATCCCGGGACTAGCGGGGGGGGTACGCAGTATTTT. This codes for CASSIDPGTSGGGTQYF.

The CDR3 nucleotides read TGCGCCAGCAGCTTGGCGGGACAGGGTAACACCGGGGAGCTGTTTTTT. Protein product: CASSLAGQGNTGELFF. The gene calls are TRBV5-1 and TRBJ2-2, with TRBD1 matching 9 bases. This CDR3 has 16 residues. The V segment lost 0 bases and the J segment 2 bases; nucleotides outside the gene matches: 2. Germline V CDR1 and CDR2: SGHRS, YFSETQ.

This rearrangement joins TRBV28 to TRBJ1-2, with a tentative D call TRBD1 (6 bases). V was shortened by 4 bases and J by 2 bases, with 23 bases between the two germline ends. The V gene's germline CDR1 is MDHEN and CDR2 SYDVKM. There are 18 residues in the CDR3. The CDR3 is CASSWVGLRDIGNYGYTF. The CDR3 bases are TGTGCCAGCAGTTGGGTTGGTCTCCGGGACATAGGAAACTATGGCTACACCTTC.

The rearrangement joins TRBV19 to TRBJ1-2; a possible D gene is TRBD1 (6 bases). This CDR3 spans 14 amino acids. The V end was cut by 7 bases, the J end by 4 bases, with 16 bases between. CDR1 and CDR2 from the germline V gene are LNHDA and SQIVND (reference sequence). This chain's CDR3 is CASMTLGQSYGYTF. The CDR3 region has the DNA TGTGCCAGTATGACCCTCGGACAGTCCTATGGCTACACCTTC.

The chain is built from TRBV30 and TRBJ1-5; D is ambiguous. This CDR3 is built from 13 residues. V lost 8 bases and J lost 6, with 17 bases in between. Germline V gene lookup returns CDR1 GTSNPN and CDR2 SVGIG (reference sequence). CDR3 sequence: CAGGGPPGQPQHF. The CDR3 DNA is TGTGCCGGTGGCGGGCCGCCCGGTCAGCCCCAGCATTTT.

The chain has TRBV5-1 and TRBJ1-1; tentative D call: TRBD1 (6 bases). This CDR3 is built from 16 residues. CDR1 SGHRS and CDR2 YFSETQ come from the germline V gene. V lost 5 bases, J lost 4 bases, and 21 bases lay in between. This chain's CDR3 is CASRSGVSGEGTEAFF. CDR3 nucleotide sequence: TGCGCCAGCAGATCCGGCGTCTCAGGGGAAGGCACTGAAGCTTTCTTT. Full variable domain (rest looked up from reference TRBV5-1 and TRBJ1-1): KAGVTQTPRYLIKTRGQQVTLSCSPISGHRSVSWYQQTPGQGLQFLFEYFSETQRNKGNFPGRFSGRQFSNSRSEMNVSTLELGDSALYLCASRSGVSGEGTEAFFGQGTRLTVV.

The J gene is TRBJ2-1, the V gene TRBV15; 15 bases match TRBD2. J gave up 9 bases and V 6 bases, and 3 bases lay outside the gene matches. CDR3 length: 14 amino acids. Germline V gene sequence: CDR1 LNHNV, CDR2 YYDKDF (reference sequence). The CDR3, as DNA: TGTGCCACCAGGGGGACTAGCGGGAGGACTGAGCAGTTCTTC. Translated: CATRGTSGRTEQFF.

This clone was detected a few times. J is TRBJ2-1 and V is TRBV7-9, with D hard to call. CDR3 size: 12 residues. Germline V gene lookup returns CDR1 SEHNR and CDR2 FQNEAQ (reference sequence). Trimming cost V 6 bases and J 7 bases, with 10 bases left between them. The CDR3 is CASRLSRNEQFF. CDR3 nucleotide sequence: TGTGCCAGCAGGCTTTCTCGGAATGAGCAGTTCTTC. Full variable domain (remainder filled in from reference TRBV7-9 and TRBJ2-1): DTGVSQNPRHKITKRGQNVTFRCDPISEHNRLYWYRQTLGQGPEFLTYFQNEAQLEKSRLLSDRFSAERPKGSFSTLEIQRTEQGDSAMYLCASRLSRNEQFFGPGTRLTVL.

This chain connects TRBV7-3 to TRBJ2-6, with D unclear. The germline gives CDR1 SGHTA, CDR2 FQGTGA. V lost 5 bases, J lost 0 bases, and 5 bases lay in between. The CDR3 has 14 amino acids. CDR3 sequence reads: CASSPSSGANVLTF. The CDR3 region has the DNA TGTGCCAGCAGCCCATCCTCTGGGGCCAACGTCCTGACTTTC.

The chain links TRBV27 to TRBJ2-3, with 7 bases lining up with TRBD2. Unmatched junction bases numbered 5, after V lost 3 bases and J lost 2 bases. Germline V gene sequence: CDR1 MNHEY, CDR2 SMNVEV (reference sequence). This CDR3 spans 15 amino acids. The CDR3 protein is CASSLWGGDTDTQYF. In DNA, the CDR3 is TGTGCCAGCAGTTTGTGGGGGGGAGACACAGATACGCAGTATTTT.

This clone showed up just a few times. This rearrangement joins TRBV4-1 to TRBJ1-5, with a tentative D call TRBD1 (5 bases). CDR1 is MGHRA and CDR2 is YSYEKL in the germline V gene. The CDR3 runs 17 residues. V was clipped by 0 bases and J by 4 bases, with 16 bases between them. CDR3 DNA: TGCGCCAGCAGCCAAGATGAGTACGGGGGATTAAATCAGCCCCAGCATTTT. The encoded protein is CASSQDEYGGLNQPQHF.

The rearrangement links TRBV2 to TRBJ2-1; 7 nucleotides agree with TRBD2. The germline V gene encodes CDR1 SNHLY and CDR2 FYNNEI. This CDR3 has 14 amino acids. The V and J ends lost 7 bases and 8 bases, in that order; junction bases with no gene match: 11. CDR3 in amino acids: CASKPSGLRDEQFF. The CDR3 region has the DNA TGTGCCAGCAAGCCTAGCGGCCTTAGGGATGAGCAGTTCTTC.

The J gene is TRBJ1-4, the V gene TRBV7-3; unclear D gene. Germline V CDR1 and CDR2: SGHTA, FQGTGA. The CDR3 contains 16 residues. The V and J ends lost 5 bases and 5 bases respectively, with 18 bases between them. CDR3 in amino acids: CASSKLGDTRNEKLFF. The DNA for the CDR3 is TGTGCCAGCAGCAAACTTGGCGACACCAGGAATGAAAAACTGTTTTTT.